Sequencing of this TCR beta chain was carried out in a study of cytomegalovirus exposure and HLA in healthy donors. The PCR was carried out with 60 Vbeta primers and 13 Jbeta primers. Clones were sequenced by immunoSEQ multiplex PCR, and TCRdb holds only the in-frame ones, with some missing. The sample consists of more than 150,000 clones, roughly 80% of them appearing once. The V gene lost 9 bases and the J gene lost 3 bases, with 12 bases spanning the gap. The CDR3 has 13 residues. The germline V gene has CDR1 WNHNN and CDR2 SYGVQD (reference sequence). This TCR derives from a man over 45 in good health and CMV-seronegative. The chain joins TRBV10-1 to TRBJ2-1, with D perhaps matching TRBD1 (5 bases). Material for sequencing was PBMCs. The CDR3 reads CASYRNFYNEQFF. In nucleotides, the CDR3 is TGCGCCAGTTACAGGAATTTCTACAATGAGCAGTTCTTC.